This T cell receptor (beta chain) was found in a study of PD-1 blockade in classical Hodgkin lymphoma. Study background: Patients were administered nivolumab (3 mg/kg intravenously) every 2 weeks. Study conclusions and caveats: Relative to healthy donors, newly diagnosed patients reportedly had lower baseline TCR diversity, which was reported as lower still in relapsed/refractory patients. CD4+ TCR diversity, unlike CD8+, rose significantly by C4D1.

TCRdb's table, derived via immunoSEQ multiplex PCR, lists solely in-frame clones and lacks some. The sample includes 98,000 or so clones, about nine tenths of them seen just once. Of note for this clone: Antigen unknown.

From germline, CDR1 is MGHRA and CDR2 YSYEKL. V was pared by 0 bases and J by 4 bases, with 12 bases between. The CDR3 has 15 amino acids. Each and every patient relapsed after autologous stem cell transplantation, and patients got differing brentuximab vedotin exposure. Under best response, outcomes were complete response, partial response or progressive disease. This material consisted of peripheral blood mononuclear cells (PBMCs), taken before the second cycle of nivolumab. The TCR sequence derives from a human donor with classical Hodgkin lymphoma. The chain links TRBV4-1 to TRBJ2-5, with D perhaps TRBD1 or TRBD2 (5 bases each). This CDR3 is CASSQDRGMGETQYF. The DNA for the CDR3 is TGCGCCAGCAGCCAAGACCGGGGCATGGGAGAGACCCAGTACTTC.